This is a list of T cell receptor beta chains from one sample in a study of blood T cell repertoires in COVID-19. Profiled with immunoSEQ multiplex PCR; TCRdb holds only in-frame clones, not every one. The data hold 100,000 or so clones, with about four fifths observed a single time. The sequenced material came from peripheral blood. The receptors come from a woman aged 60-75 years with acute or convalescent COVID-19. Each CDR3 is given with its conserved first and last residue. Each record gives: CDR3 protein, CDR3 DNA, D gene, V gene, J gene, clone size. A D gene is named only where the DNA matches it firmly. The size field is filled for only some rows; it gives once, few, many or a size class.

CATSVGTGELFF	TGTGCCACCAGTGTCGGCACCGGGGAGCTGTTTTTT	NA	TRBV24-1	TRBJ2-2	NA
CASSIEGQYNSPLHF	TGTGCCAGTAGTATAGAGGGACAGTATAATTCACCCCTCCACTTT	TRBD1	TRBV19	TRBJ1-6	NA
CASSFTSGGGYEQYF	TGTGCCAGCAGCTTCACTAGCGGGGGGGGTTACGAGCAGTACTTC	TRBD2	TRBV7-2	TRBJ2-7	NA
CASSSGGIQPQHF	TGTGCCAGCAGTTCAGGGGGAATCCAGCCCCAGCATTTT	TRBD1	TRBV3-1/TRBV3-2	TRBJ1-5	NA
CASSDRSNYEQYF	TGTGCCAGCAGCGACAGGTCGAACTACGAGCAGTACTTC	NA	TRBV6-5	TRBJ2-7	NA
CASTLAGGLNEQFF	TGTGCCAGCACTTTAGCGGGGGGGCTGAATGAGCAGTTCTTC	TRBD2	TRBV2	TRBJ2-1	NA
CASSEGQEKLFF	TGTGCCAGCAGTGAAGGACAGGAAAAACTGTTTTTT	NA	TRBV2	TRBJ1-4	NA
CANLTKLKPLPGQRNTGELFF	TGTGCCAACTTAACCAAACTGAAACCCCTCCCAGGACAGAGGAACACCGGGGAGCTGTTTTTT	NA	TRBV28	TRBJ2-2	NA
CSARGTGGAFF	TGCAGTGCCAGGGGGACCGGGGGAGCTTTCTTT	TRBD1	TRBV20-1	TRBJ1-1	NA
CASSPRGYEQFF	TGTGCCAGCAGTCCCCGGGGGTATGAGCAGTTCTTC	NA	TRBV11-3	TRBJ2-1	NA
CSVGWGVYEQYF	TGCAGCGTGGGTTGGGGGGTCTACGAGCAGTACTTC	NA	TRBV29-1	TRBJ2-7	NA
CATSAGTGGADTEAFF	TGTGCCACCAGCGCCGGGACAGGGGGCGCCGACACTGAAGCTTTCTTT	TRBD1	TRBV15	TRBJ1-1	NA
CASSLDVSEAFF	TGTGCCAGCAGCTTAGATGTCTCCGAAGCTTTCTTT	NA	TRBV7-9	TRBJ1-1	NA
CASIRGPTQYF	TGTGCCAGCATCAGGGGACCGACCCAGTACTTC	NA	TRBV28	TRBJ2-5	NA
CASSIDRGLEKLFF	TGTGCCAGTAGTATAGATCGGGGACTTGAAAAACTGTTTTTT	NA	TRBV19	TRBJ1-4	NA
CASSPRAGPQPDYTF	TGCGCCAGCAGCCCTAGGGCGGGGCCACAACCCGACTACACCTTC	NA	TRBV5-1	TRBJ1-2	NA
CASSPGQGSTEAFF	TGCGCCAGCAGTCCTGGACAGGGATCCACTGAAGCTTTCTTT	TRBD1	TRBV10-1	TRBJ1-1	NA
CASSLEQGLSEAFF	TGTGCCAGCAGCTTGGAACAGGGTTTAAGTGAAGCTTTCTTT	NA	TRBV5-5	TRBJ1-1	few
CASSPPQANTEAFF	TGTGCCAGCAGCCCACCACAGGCGAACACTGAAGCTTTCTTT	NA	TRBV6-2/TRBV6-3	TRBJ1-1	once
CASSLWAGAYNEQFF	TGTGCCAGCAGTTTATGGGCGGGGGCCTACAATGAGCAGTTCTTC	TRBD2	TRBV28	TRBJ2-1	NA
CASSFGRRGYGYTF	TGTGCCAGCAGTTTTGGGAGAAGGGGGTATGGCTACACCTTC	NA	TRBV27	TRBJ1-2	NA
CASSQPTGGRGGEKLFF	TGCGCCAGCAGCCAACCAACGGGGGGGAGGGGAGGTGAAAAACTGTTTTTT	NA	TRBV4-1	TRBJ1-4	few
CASSVGQGFWNTEAFF	TGCGCCAGCAGCGTGGGACAGGGGTTTTGGAACACTGAAGCTTTCTTT	TRBD1	TRBV5-1	TRBJ1-1	NA
CASSLVGGNNEQFF	TGTGCCAGCAGCTTAGTCGGCGGTAACAATGAGCAGTTCTTC	NA	TRBV7-7	TRBJ2-1	NA
CASSVGASGGAGETQYF	TGTGCCAGCAGCGTAGGTGCTAGCGGGGGGGCGGGTGAGACCCAGTACTTC	TRBD2	TRBV9	TRBJ2-5	NA
CSVSSGTGDEKLFF	TGCAGCGTTTCATCAGGGACAGGGGATGAAAAACTGTTTTTT	TRBD1	TRBV29-1	TRBJ1-4	NA
CASIPQGSNEKLFF	TGTGCCAGTATTCCCCAGGGGTCTAATGAAAAACTGTTTTTT	NA	TRBV19	TRBJ1-4	NA
CSASRGAGADGYTF	TGCAGTGCTAGTCGGGGAGCGGGGGCGGATGGCTACACCTTC	NA	TRBV20-1	TRBJ1-2	NA
CASSSRTGRVETQYF	TGTGCCAGCAGTTCCCGGACAGGGAGGGTAGAGACCCAGTACTTC	NA	TRBV27	TRBJ2-5	once
CASSPKSADTQYF	TGTGCCAGCAGCCCCAAGTCCGCGGATACGCAGTATTTT	NA	TRBV7-9	TRBJ2-3	once
CASRGGGSNYGYTF	TGTGCCAGCAGGGGAGGGGGATCTAACTATGGCTACACCTTC	NA	TRBV6-5	TRBJ1-2	NA
CASSLDRGYEQYF	TGTGCCAGCAGCTTGGACAGGGGTTACGAGCAGTACTTC	TRBD1	TRBV5-4	TRBJ2-7	few
CASSQDRLSYNEQFF	TGTGCCAGCAGCCAAGATAGACTCTCCTACAATGAGCAGTTCTTC	NA	TRBV3-1/TRBV3-2	TRBJ2-1	NA
CASSARGDNSPLHF	TGTGCCAGCAGCGCACGGGGGGATAATTCACCCCTCCACTTT	NA	TRBV9	TRBJ1-6	NA
CATSDVTEYGYTF	TGTGCCACCAGTGATGTGACGGAGTATGGCTACACCTTC	NA	TRBV24-1	TRBJ1-2	once
CSVGGPNQPQHF	TGCAGCGTGGGGGGGCCTAATCAGCCCCAGCATTTT	NA	TRBV29-1	TRBJ1-5	NA
CASKTSRSGNTIYF	TGTGCCAGTAAAACAAGTCGCTCTGGAAACACCATATATTTT	NA	TRBV19	TRBJ1-3	NA
CASSPGQRTSGYTF	TGTGCCAGCAGCCCGGGACAGCGTACTTCTGGCTACACCTTC	TRBD1	TRBV3-1/TRBV3-2	TRBJ1-2	NA
CASSHLGGYEQYF	TGCGCCAGCAGCCATCTGGGGGGCTACGAGCAGTACTTC	NA	TRBV4-1	TRBJ2-7	NA
CASSADRPNSPLHF	TGTGCCAGCAGCGCGGACAGGCCTAATTCACCCCTCCACTTT	TRBD1	TRBV9	TRBJ1-6	few
CASSLGGQVLHF	TGTGCCAGCAGCTTAGGCGGACAGGTCCTCCACTTT	TRBD1	TRBV11-2	TRBJ1-6	NA
CASSPRGQGGRAGANVLTF	TGCGCCAGCAGCCCCAGGGGACAGGGCGGACGTGCTGGGGCCAACGTCCTGACTTTC	TRBD1	TRBV4-3	TRBJ2-6	NA
CASSSLVEETQYF	TGCGCCAGCAGCTCCCTAGTGGAAGAGACCCAGTACTTC	NA	TRBV5-1	TRBJ2-5	NA
CASRNGGSGANVLTF	TGTGCCAGCAGAAACGGGGGCTCTGGGGCCAACGTCCTGACTTTC	NA	TRBV5-4	TRBJ2-6	NA
CASSPGGNQPQHF	TGTGCCAGCAGCCCAGGGGGCAATCAGCCCCAGCATTTT	NA	TRBV11-2	TRBJ1-5	NA
CASSPPQGRMAGELFF	TGTGCCAGCTCACCACCACAGGGCAGAATGGCCGGGGAGCTGTTTTTT	NA	TRBV18	TRBJ2-2	NA
CASSLWDSYEKLFF	TGTGCCAGCAGCTTATGGGACAGTTATGAAAAACTGTTTTTT	TRBD1	TRBV7-9	TRBJ1-4	NA
CASASGQASYEQYF	TGTGCCAGCGCATCGGGACAAGCCTCCTACGAGCAGTACTTC	NA	TRBV28	TRBJ2-7	NA
CASNLGGGAGETQYF	TGTGCCAGCAATCTCGGCGGGGGGGCCGGGGAGACCCAGTACTTC	TRBD2	TRBV2	TRBJ2-5	NA
CASSQPGHNYGYTF	TGTGCCAGTAGTCAGCCAGGTCATAACTATGGCTACACCTTC	NA	TRBV19	TRBJ1-2	NA
CASSLRGTADTQYF	TGTGCCAGCAGTTTAAGGGGTACAGCAGATACGCAGTATTTT	NA	TRBV27	TRBJ2-3	NA
CASSFDGQNNSPLHF	TGTGCCAGCAGTTTCGATGGACAGAATAATTCACCCCTCCACTTT	NA	TRBV27	TRBJ1-6	few